The rows below give T cell receptor beta chains drawn from one sample of a study of OX40 agonist ivuxolimab in advanced cancers. The method was immunoSEQ multiplex PCR; TCRdb's version includes in-frame clones alone and lacks a portion of them. The profile shows 100,000 or so clones, just over 90% of them singletons. The sequencing used CD4+ or CD8+ T cells sorted from blood, collected in a trial of the OX40 agonist ivuxolimab. The receptors here all came from an adult with an advanced solid tumor such as melanoma, head and neck, liver or kidney cancer. Each CDR3 is given with its conserved first and last residue. The D gene is left open where the match is weak. The listing skips clone size in some rows; elsewhere it reads once, few, many or a size class.

j_call: TRBJ2-2; clone_size: .; d_call: TRBD1; v_call: TRBV6-1; cdr3_aa: CASRTGLTGELFF; cdr3_nt: TGTGCCAGCCGGACAGGGTTAACCGGGGAGCTGTTTTTT
j_call: TRBJ2-1; clone_size: .; d_call: TRBD2; v_call: TRBV11-2; cdr3_aa: CASSREGKNEQFF; cdr3_nt: TGTGCCAGCAGTCGGGAGGGGAAGAATGAGCAGTTCTTC
j_call: TRBJ2-3; clone_size: .; d_call: .; v_call: TRBV28; cdr3_aa: CASRSGGVGTDTQYF; cdr3_nt: TGTGCCAGCAGGAGTGGGGGAGTGGGAACAGATACGCAGTATTTT
j_call: TRBJ2-3; clone_size: .; d_call: TRBD2; v_call: TRBV18; cdr3_aa: CASSSGLAGGTDTQYF; cdr3_nt: TGTGCCAGCTCATCGGGACTAGCGGGAGGAACTGATACGCAGTATTTT
j_call: TRBJ2-2; clone_size: .; d_call: .; v_call: TRBV10-1; cdr3_aa: CASSQRIGTGELFF; cdr3_nt: TGCGCCAGCAGTCAGAGGATTGGCACCGGGGAGCTGTTTTTT
j_call: TRBJ1-2; clone_size: .; d_call: .; v_call: TRBV6-5; cdr3_aa: CASSFAQPSYGYTF; cdr3_nt: TGTGCCAGCAGTTTCGCACAGCCTTCTTATGGCTACACCTTC
j_call: TRBJ2-7; clone_size: .; d_call: .; v_call: TRBV12-5; cdr3_aa: CASGLVWTDYEQYF; cdr3_nt: TGTGCTAGTGGTTTGGTATGGACAGACTACGAGCAGTACTTC
j_call: TRBJ2-3; clone_size: .; d_call: .; v_call: TRBV20-1; cdr3_aa: CSARWGDTQYF; cdr3_nt: TGCAGTGCTAGATGGGGAGATACGCAGTATTTT
j_call: TRBJ2-1; clone_size: .; d_call: .; v_call: TRBV5-1; cdr3_aa: CASSLAWASEKVNEQFF; cdr3_nt: TGCGCCAGCAGCTTGGCCTGGGCTAGCGAAAAGGTCAATGAGCAGTTCTTC
j_call: TRBJ1-2; clone_size: .; d_call: .; v_call: TRBV25-1; cdr3_aa: CASSGPGRVDGYTF; cdr3_nt: TGTGCCAGCAGTGGACCAGGACGGGTTGATGGCTACACCTTC
j_call: TRBJ2-7; clone_size: .; d_call: .; v_call: TRBV27; cdr3_aa: CASSFFHRTTSEQYF; cdr3_nt: TGTGCCAGCAGTTTCTTTCACCGCACTACCTCCGAGCAGTACTTC
j_call: TRBJ1-1; clone_size: .; d_call: .; v_call: TRBV4-1; cdr3_aa: CASSHTIRGTEAFF; cdr3_nt: TGCGCCAGCAGCCACACAATCAGGGGCACTGAAGCTTTCTTT
j_call: TRBJ1-4; clone_size: .; d_call: .; v_call: TRBV27; cdr3_aa: CASSLAGVNEKLFF; cdr3_nt: TGTGCCAGCAGTTTGGCAGGGGTTAATGAAAAACTGTTTTTT
j_call: TRBJ2-5; clone_size: .; d_call: TRBD2; v_call: TRBV7-7; cdr3_aa: CASSQGLAGGKETQYF; cdr3_nt: TGTGCCAGCAGCCAGGGACTAGCGGGGGGGAAAGAGACCCAGTACTTC
j_call: TRBJ2-2; clone_size: .; d_call: TRBD1; v_call: TRBV7-2; cdr3_aa: CASSLAPGGHTGELFF; cdr3_nt: TGTGCCAGCAGCTTAGCCCCAGGGGGACATACCGGGGAGCTGTTTTTT
j_call: TRBJ2-3; clone_size: once; d_call: .; v_call: TRBV28; cdr3_aa: CASSPRRGVAHTDTQYF; cdr3_nt: TGTGCCAGCAGCCCACGGCGGGGCGTAGCCCACACAGATACGCAGTATTTT
j_call: TRBJ2-3; clone_size: .; d_call: .; v_call: TRBV5-1; cdr3_aa: CASSITTDTQYF; cdr3_nt: TGCGCCAGCAGCATAACTACAGATACGCAGTATTTT
j_call: TRBJ2-7; clone_size: .; d_call: TRBD2; v_call: TRBV6-5; cdr3_aa: CASKPGLANNEQYF; cdr3_nt: TGTGCCAGCAAACCGGGACTAGCGAACAACGAGCAGTACTTC
j_call: TRBJ2-5; clone_size: once; d_call: .; v_call: TRBV15; cdr3_aa: CATSRDTEETQYF; cdr3_nt: TGTGCCACCAGCAGAGATACAGAAGAGACCCAGTACTTC
j_call: TRBJ2-5; clone_size: once; d_call: TRBD2; v_call: TRBV4-3; cdr3_aa: CASSQGRLAGGIETQYF; cdr3_nt: TGCGCCAGCAGCCAGGGCAGACTAGCGGGGGGGATCGAGACCCAGTACTTC
j_call: TRBJ1-6; clone_size: few; d_call: TRBD1; v_call: TRBV30; cdr3_aa: CAWTPQGAGSPLHF; cdr3_nt: TGTGCCTGGACACCACAGGGGGCAGGATCACCCCTCCACTTT
j_call: TRBJ2-3; clone_size: few; d_call: TRBD2; v_call: TRBV28; cdr3_aa: CASRNHSGRARTDTQYF; cdr3_nt: TGTGCCAGCAGGAATCATAGCGGGAGGGCCAGGACAGATACGCAGTATTTT
j_call: TRBJ1-5; clone_size: .; d_call: TRBD1; v_call: TRBV11-2; cdr3_aa: CASATGVNQPQHF; cdr3_nt: TGTGCCAGCGCCACAGGGGTAAATCAGCCCCAGCATTTT
j_call: TRBJ1-5; clone_size: .; d_call: TRBD1; v_call: TRBV29-1; cdr3_aa: CSVEVQGASQPQHF; cdr3_nt: TGCAGCGTTGAAGTGCAGGGGGCTAGTCAGCCCCAGCATTTT
j_call: TRBJ2-2; clone_size: .; d_call: .; v_call: TRBV7-9; cdr3_aa: CASSYTGELFF; cdr3_nt: TGTGCCAGCAGTTATACCGGGGAGCTGTTTTTT
j_call: TRBJ2-7; clone_size: .; d_call: TRBD1; v_call: TRBV5-1; cdr3_aa: CASSLGQGVHEQYF; cdr3_nt: TGCGCCAGCAGCCTGGGACAGGGGGTCCACGAGCAGTACTTC
j_call: TRBJ2-1; clone_size: .; d_call: TRBD2; v_call: TRBV5-1; cdr3_aa: CASSLTSGSYNEQFF; cdr3_nt: TGCGCCAGCAGCTTGACTAGCGGGAGTTACAATGAGCAGTTCTTC
j_call: TRBJ1-1; clone_size: .; d_call: .; v_call: TRBV15; cdr3_aa: CATSRGMNTEAFF; cdr3_nt: TGTGCCACCAGCAGAGGGATGAACACTGAAGCTTTCTTT
j_call: TRBJ2-7; clone_size: .; d_call: .; v_call: TRBV27; cdr3_aa: CASSLDRTEPYEQYF; cdr3_nt: TGTGCCAGCAGTTTAGACCGGACGGAACCCTACGAGCAGTACTTC
j_call: TRBJ2-1; clone_size: .; d_call: .; v_call: TRBV10-1; cdr3_aa: CASSESLFREQFF; cdr3_nt: TGCGCCAGCAGTGAGTCTCTTTTTAGGGAGCAGTTCTTC
j_call: TRBJ2-3; clone_size: .; d_call: .; v_call: TRBV4-3; cdr3_aa: CASSLFVADTQYF; cdr3_nt: TGCGCCAGCAGCCTTTTCGTGGCAGATACGCAGTATTTT